Listed below are T cell receptor beta chains from one sample, sequenced in a study of identical twins. TCRdb recomputed calls from the 5' RACE reads with MiXCR, one row per CDR3 protein. The table lists 650,000 to 750,000 distinct CDR3 sequences, approximately 22% of them singletons. These same records also appear under a second study, on T cells expressing NK-cell markers.

Material for sequencing was PBMCs. The receptors were sampled from a woman between 18 and 29 years old in good health. The CDR3 runs from the conserved cysteine through the conserved F or W. A D gene is named only where the DNA matches it firmly. The size field is filled for only some rows; it gives once, few, many or a size class.

v_call: TRBV12-3/TRBV12-4
clone_size: few
d_call: TRBD2
j_call: TRBJ2-7
cdr3_aa: CASSPWGQGGHEQYF
cdr3_nt: TGTGCCAGCAGCCCATGGGGTCAGGGAGGGCACGAGCAGTACTTC

v_call: TRBV7-3
clone_size: few
d_call: NA
j_call: TRBJ2-3
cdr3_aa: CASSLGAALPTDTQYF
cdr3_nt: TGTGCCAGCAGCTTGGGAGCGGCGCTACCCACAGATACGCAGTATTTT

v_call: TRBV12-3/TRBV12-4
clone_size: NA
d_call: NA
j_call: TRBJ1-2
cdr3_aa: CASRAGIYGYTF
cdr3_nt: TGTGCCAGCAGGGCAGGGATCTATGGCTACACCTTC

v_call: TRBV29-1
clone_size: NA
d_call: NA
j_call: TRBJ2-7
cdr3_aa: CSVGSSRYEQYF
cdr3_nt: TGCAGCGTTGGTAGTAGCCGGTACGAGCAGTACTTC

v_call: TRBV12-3/TRBV12-4
clone_size: few
d_call: NA
j_call: TRBJ1-4
cdr3_aa: CASSSRDPAWTNEKLFF
cdr3_nt: TGTGCCAGCAGTTCCCGGGACCCGGCCTGGACTAATGAAAAACTGTTTTTT

v_call: TRBV12-3/TRBV12-4
clone_size: NA
d_call: NA
j_call: TRBJ2-3
cdr3_aa: CASSLWGTTSTDTQYF
cdr3_nt: TGTGCCAGCAGTTTGTGGGGGACCACAAGCACAGATACGCAGTATTTT

v_call: TRBV30
clone_size: once
d_call: NA
j_call: TRBJ2-1
cdr3_aa: CAWSVGSSYNEQFF
cdr3_nt: TGTGCCTGGAGTGTTGGGAGCTCCTACAATGAGCAGTTCTTC

v_call: TRBV15
clone_size: NA
d_call: NA
j_call: TRBJ2-1
cdr3_aa: CATSRLRDEQFF
cdr3_nt: TGTGCCACCAGCAGACTTCGCGATGAGCAGTTCTTC

v_call: TRBV12-3/TRBV12-4
clone_size: many
d_call: NA
j_call: TRBJ2-2
cdr3_aa: CASRARGDTGELFF
cdr3_nt: TGTGCCAGCAGAGCCAGGGGGGACACCGGGGAGCTGTTTTTT

v_call: TRBV10-3
clone_size: NA
d_call: NA
j_call: TRBJ1-4
cdr3_aa: CAIRPQNGQLVF
cdr3_nt: TGTGCCATCAGACCCCAAAACGGACAGTTGGTTTTT

v_call: TRBV6-2/TRBV6-3
clone_size: few
d_call: TRBD2
j_call: TRBJ2-2
cdr3_aa: CASRRTSGRAVNSGELFF
cdr3_nt: TGTGCCAGCAGAAGAACTAGCGGGAGGGCCGTTAACTCCGGGGAGCTGTTTTTT

v_call: TRBV5-1
clone_size: many
d_call: NA
j_call: TRBJ1-2
cdr3_aa: CASSVDSPNYGYTF
cdr3_nt: TGCGCCAGCAGCGTGGACAGCCCTAACTATGGCTACACCTTC

v_call: TRBV20-1
clone_size: NA
d_call: NA
j_call: TRBJ2-5
cdr3_aa: CSAQPRGSAETQYF
cdr3_nt: TGCAGTGCTCAACCCCGGGGGTCTGCAGAGACCCAGTACTTC

v_call: TRBV20-1
clone_size: NA
d_call: NA
j_call: TRBJ1-5
cdr3_aa: CSARYGSRNQPQHF
cdr3_nt: TGCAGTGCTAGGTACGGGAGCCGGAATCAGCCCCAGCATTTT

v_call: TRBV20-1
clone_size: once
d_call: NA
j_call: TRBJ1-1
cdr3_aa: CSAPHLGGDTEAFF
cdr3_nt: TGCAGTGCCCCACATCTGGGTGGAGACACTGAAGCTTTCTTT

v_call: TRBV7-9
clone_size: NA
d_call: TRBD1
j_call: TRBJ1-5
cdr3_aa: CASSLAEGAGQPQHF
cdr3_nt: TGTGCCAGCAGCTTAGCCGAGGGGGCCGGGCAGCCCCAGCATTTT

v_call: TRBV7-2
clone_size: NA
d_call: TRBD1
j_call: TRBJ2-4
cdr3_aa: CASSEDRGDIQYF
cdr3_nt: TGTGCCAGCAGCGAAGACAGGGGGGACATTCAGTACTTC

v_call: TRBV18
clone_size: NA
d_call: NA
j_call: TRBJ2-1
cdr3_aa: CASLRLENEQFF
cdr3_nt: TGTGCCAGCTTACGACTGGAGAATGAGCAGTTCTTC

v_call: TRBV12-3/TRBV12-4
clone_size: many
d_call: TRBD2
j_call: TRBJ2-3
cdr3_aa: CASSRTSGYTDTQYF
cdr3_nt: TGTGCCAGCAGCCGGACTAGCGGGTACACAGATACGCAGTATTTT

v_call: TRBV6-1
clone_size: few
d_call: TRBD2
j_call: TRBJ2-1
cdr3_aa: CASRIAGYRVNEQFF
cdr3_nt: TGTGCCAGCAGAATAGCGGGGTATCGGGTCAATGAGCAGTTCTTC

v_call: TRBV29-1
clone_size: few
d_call: NA
j_call: TRBJ2-7
cdr3_aa: CSVGEGAYEQYF
cdr3_nt: TGCAGCGTTGGCGAGGGGGCCTACGAGCAGTACTTC

v_call: TRBV7-9
clone_size: NA
d_call: NA
j_call: TRBJ2-2
cdr3_aa: CASSPWRGHPNTGELFF
cdr3_nt: TGTGCCAGCAGCCCGTGGCGGGGACACCCGAACACCGGGGAGCTGTTTTTT

v_call: TRBV20-1
clone_size: few
d_call: TRBD2
j_call: TRBJ2-2
cdr3_aa: CSARGLAGAGELFF
cdr3_nt: TGCAGTGCTAGAGGACTAGCGGGGGCAGGGGAGCTGTTTTTT

v_call: TRBV24-1
clone_size: few
d_call: TRBD1
j_call: TRBJ2-3
cdr3_aa: CATSKGTGGITDTQYF
cdr3_nt: TGTGCCACCAGTAAAGGGACAGGGGGCATCACAGATACGCAGTATTTT

v_call: TRBV20-1
clone_size: NA
d_call: NA
j_call: TRBJ2-7
cdr3_aa: CSAPGPVLYEQYF
cdr3_nt: TGCAGTGCTCCGGGACCGGTTCTCTACGAGCAGTACTTC

v_call: TRBV7-3
clone_size: NA
d_call: NA
j_call: TRBJ2-2
cdr3_aa: CASSLTRDSANTGELFF
cdr3_nt: TGTGCCAGCAGCTTAACCAGGGACTCCGCGAACACCGGGGAGCTGTTTTTT

v_call: TRBV5-1
clone_size: many
d_call: NA
j_call: TRBJ2-7
cdr3_aa: CASSDSYTYEQYF
cdr3_nt: TGCGCCAGCAGCGATTCTTACACCTACGAGCAGTACTTC

v_call: TRBV19
clone_size: many
d_call: NA
j_call: TRBJ2-7
cdr3_aa: CASSKHTGTFNEQYF
cdr3_nt: TGTGCCAGTAGTAAACACACAGGGACCTTTAACGAGCAGTACTTC

v_call: TRBV5-1
clone_size: few
d_call: NA
j_call: TRBJ2-1
cdr3_aa: CASRYGESYRQFF
cdr3_nt: TGCGCCAGCAGATACGGGGAGTCATACCGGCAGTTCTTC

v_call: TRBV20-1
clone_size: few
d_call: TRBD2
j_call: TRBJ2-5
cdr3_aa: CSARTSGGSQYF
cdr3_nt: TGCAGTGCGAGGACTAGCGGGGGTTCCCAGTACTTC

v_call: TRBV20-1
clone_size: many
d_call: NA
j_call: TRBJ2-5
cdr3_aa: CSVTPASSRIQETQYF
cdr3_nt: TGCAGTGTCACCCCGGCCAGTTCTCGAATACAAGAGACCCAGTACTTC

v_call: TRBV29-1
clone_size: few
d_call: TRBD1
j_call: TRBJ1-2
cdr3_aa: CSVAPEQGLVGGYTF
cdr3_nt: TGCAGCGTGGCACCGGAACAGGGGCTGGTCGGTGGCTACACCTTC

v_call: TRBV27
clone_size: NA
d_call: TRBD1
j_call: TRBJ2-5
cdr3_aa: CASSIGTGVETQYF
cdr3_nt: TGTGCCAGCAGTATCGGGACAGGGGTGGAGACCCAGTACTTC

v_call: TRBV12-3/TRBV12-4
clone_size: few
d_call: NA
j_call: TRBJ2-1
cdr3_aa: CASRDGGGDHEQFF
cdr3_nt: TGTGCCAGCAGGGACGGAGGGGGTGATCATGAGCAGTTCTTC

v_call: TRBV11-3
clone_size: few
d_call: TRBD2
j_call: TRBJ2-7
cdr3_aa: CASSSGLAGVHEQYF
cdr3_nt: TGTGCCAGCAGCTCAGGACTAGCGGGGGTCCACGAGCAGTACTTC

v_call: TRBV29-1
clone_size: NA
d_call: TRBD1
j_call: TRBJ2-7
cdr3_aa: CSVETGVTYEQYF
cdr3_nt: TGCAGCGTCGAAACAGGGGTCACCTACGAGCAGTACTTC

v_call: TRBV15
clone_size: few
d_call: NA
j_call: TRBJ2-1
cdr3_aa: CATSRAKGVGREQFF
cdr3_nt: TGTGCCACCAGCAGAGCCAAGGGGGTAGGACGTGAGCAGTTCTTC

v_call: TRBV5-1
clone_size: NA
d_call: NA
j_call: TRBJ2-1
cdr3_aa: CASSLEWSETDNEQFF
cdr3_nt: TGCGCCAGCAGCTTGGAGTGGTCCGAAACCGACAATGAGCAGTTCTTC

v_call: TRBV6-1
clone_size: NA
d_call: NA
j_call: TRBJ1-5
cdr3_aa: CASRPTEGYQPQHF
cdr3_nt: TGTGCCAGCAGACCTACTGAGGGCTATCAGCCCCAGCATTTT

v_call: TRBV24-1
clone_size: NA
d_call: NA
j_call: TRBJ1-2
cdr3_aa: CATSDAGSYGYTF
cdr3_nt: TGTGCCACCAGTGATGCCGGGTCTTATGGCTACACCTTC

v_call: TRBV27
clone_size: few
d_call: NA
j_call: TRBJ1-2
cdr3_aa: CASSLGSGIRDYGYTF
cdr3_nt: TGTGCCAGCAGTTTAGGGTCGGGGATTCGGGACTATGGCTACACCTTC

v_call: TRBV6-1
clone_size: NA
d_call: TRBD1
j_call: TRBJ2-4
cdr3_aa: CASSLRDREKIIQYF
cdr3_nt: TGTGCCAGCAGCCTACGGGACAGGGAGAAGATCATTCAGTACTTC

v_call: TRBV9
clone_size: NA
d_call: NA
j_call: TRBJ1-2
cdr3_aa: CASSGGVHGYTF
cdr3_nt: TGTGCCAGCAGCGGGGGAGTCCATGGCTACACCTTC

v_call: TRBV29-1
clone_size: many
d_call: NA
j_call: TRBJ1-1
cdr3_aa: CSVDRAVSPNTEAFF
cdr3_nt: TGCAGCGTTGACAGGGCGGTTTCTCCGAACACTGAAGCTTTCTTT

v_call: TRBV12-3/TRBV12-4
clone_size: few
d_call: NA
j_call: TRBJ2-5
cdr3_aa: CASRGLTASETQYF
cdr3_nt: TGTGCCAGCAGGGGACTGACGGCTTCGGAGACCCAGTACTTC

v_call: TRBV6-1
clone_size: NA
d_call: NA
j_call: TRBJ2-6
cdr3_aa: CASRGERFSGANVLTF
cdr3_nt: TGTGCCAGCAGGGGGGAGAGGTTCTCTGGGGCCAACGTCCTGACTTTC